The 14 T cell receptor beta chains reported below all come from one sample, sequenced in a study of shared clonotypes between healthy human individuals. CD45RO-negative cells were positively selected for CCR7, leaving out terminally differentiated effector memory CD45RA+ cells. Only in-frame clones appear in the TCRdb table, and some are missing; sequencing was by immunoSEQ multiplex PCR. The data hold roughly 850,000 clones, with 95% to 97% observed a single time. The material sequenced was naive CD8+ T cells sorted from blood. Receptors originate from a man between 25 and 39 years old in good health.

With regard to this clone: At the DNA level, this CDR3 is encoded by other sequences in the same sample as well. The chain joins TRBV5-4 to TRBJ2-7; 8 nucleotides match TRBD1. The V gene end was trimmed by 0 bases and the J gene end by 2 bases; junction bases not matched to a gene: 1. This CDR3 has 14 residues. Germline loops: CDR1 SGHNT, CDR2 YYREEE (reference sequence). The CDR3 sequence: CASSLGTGTYEQYF. CDR3 in DNA: TGTGCCAGCAGCTTGGGGACAGGGACCTACGAGCAGTACTTC.

This chain joins TRBV7-6 and TRBJ2-1; no definite D call. The V end was cut by 2 bases, the J end by 7 bases, with 12 bases between. Germline lookup yields CDR1 SGHVS and CDR2 FNYEAQ. The CDR3 consists of 14 residues. CDR3 sequence (DNA): TGTGCCAGCAGCTTATCGAGTAGTTGGAATGAGCAGTTCTTC. It translates to CASSLSSSWNEQFF.

The V gene is TRBV7-9, the J gene TRBJ2-3; 7 positions agree with TRBD2. The CDR3 is 16 amino acids. J gave up 2 bases and V 5 bases, and 10 bases lay outside the gene matches. Germline assignment: CDR1 SEHNR and CDR2 FQNEAQ (reference sequence). This CDR3 is CASSHPSGVFTDTQYF. The CDR3 DNA follows: TGTGCCAGCAGCCACCCCAGCGGGGTATTCACAGATACGCAGTATTTT.

This sequence joins TRBV7-9 and TRBJ2-1, with 8 bases lining up with TRBD1. The CDR3 runs 17 residues. Per germline, CDR1 SEHNR and CDR2 FQNEAQ (reference sequence). V dropped 11 bases and J dropped 0; count of bases not matched to a gene: 15. CDR3 loop: CAGTVLRQGPSYNEQFF. The CDR3 DNA reads as TGTGCCGGAACCGTACTACGACAGGGGCCCTCCTACAATGAGCAGTTCTTC.

The rearrangement uses TRBV6-5 and TRBJ2-1; 12 bases map to TRBD2. Germline V gene lookup returns CDR1 MNHEY and CDR2 SVGAGI. V lost 5 bases and J lost 8; bases outside the gene matches: 4. This CDR3 comprises 14 residues. The chain's CDR3 is CASSTLAGGDEQFF. The DNA for the CDR3 is TGTGCCAGCAGTACGCTAGCGGGAGGGGATGAGCAGTTCTTC.

This clone has just one count. The CDR3 is CATIPPDRYSNQPQHF. The CDR3 DNA sequence: TGTGCCACAATCCCGCCGGACAGGTATAGCAATCAGCCCCAGCATTTT. The rearrangement uses TRBV10-3 and TRBJ1-5; the match to TRBD1 covers 7 bases. Germline values: CDR1 ENHRY, CDR2 SYGVKD. The V and J ends lost 10 bases and 0 bases, in that order; junction bases with no gene match: 12. CDR3 length equals 16 residues.

V is TRBV19 and J is TRBJ2-3, with D uncertain. The germline V gene encodes CDR1 LNHDA and CDR2 SQIVND (reference sequence). The V end lost 3 bases, the J end lost 2 bases, and 6 bases lay between the germline ends. The CDR3 runs 13 residues. The CDR3 DNA reads TGTGCCAGTAGTATGTTTTACACAGATACGCAGTATTTT. As protein: CASSMFYTDTQYF.

The chain employs TRBV4-1 and TRBJ2-1, with TRBD2 matching 8 bases. Germline CDR1 reads MGHRA; CDR2 reads YSYEKL. V dropped 4 bases and J dropped 3; count of bases not matched to a gene: 2. The CDR3 has 14 residues. CDR3 bases: TGCGCCAGCAGCCTAGCGGGAAGCTACAATGAGCAGTTCTTC. It yields the protein CASSLAGSYNEQFF.

V is TRBV7-9 and J is TRBJ2-2; the D is unclear. Germline V lookup: CDR1 SEHNR, CDR2 FQNEAQ (reference sequence). CDR3 length: 13 amino acids. The V end lost 3 bases, the J end lost 8 bases, and 10 bases lay between the germline ends. The CDR3 nucleotides are TGTGCCAGCAGCTTCGTGCTAGGTGGGGAGCTGTTTTTT. This translates into CASSFVLGGELFF.

V usage is TRBV29-1 and J usage is TRBJ2-7, with 9 bases fitting TRBD2. This CDR3 comprises 13 residues. Germline trimming cut 5 bases from V and 3 bases from J; bases unmatched to any gene: 5. Germline V gene sequence: CDR1 SQVTM, CDR2 ANQGSEA. Here the CDR3 DNA reads TGCAGCGTTTACCGACTAGCGGACTACGAGCAGTACTTC. It is translated as CSVYRLADYEQYF.

V is TRBV11-2 and J is TRBJ1-3; D not certain. CDR3 length equals 17 residues. From germline, CDR1 is SGHAT and CDR2 FQNNGV. V was clipped by 3 bases and J by 4 bases, with 19 bases between them. CDR3 sequence reads: CASSFQEPGGWGNTIYF. The CDR3 DNA reads as TGTGCCAGCAGCTTCCAGGAGCCGGGAGGATGGGGAAACACCATATATTTT.

Comments on this clone: In the same sample, other DNA sequences code for this CDR3. The chain recombines TRBV7-6 with TRBJ2-1; weak D call: TRBD2 (5 bases). Trimming removed 1 base from V and 5 bases from J, with 6 bases in between. Looked up from germline, CDR1 is SGHVS and CDR2 is FNYEAQ. The CDR3 totals 13 residues. CDR3 sequence reads: CASSLGENNEQFF. The CDR3 nucleotides read TGTGCCAGCAGCTTAGGGGAGAACAATGAGCAGTTCTTC.

This clone was seen once. The chain joins TRBV29-1 to TRBJ2-1; 13 bases agree with TRBD2. Germline trimming cut 0 bases from V and 5 bases from J; bases unmatched to any gene: 13. Per germline, CDR1 SQVTM and CDR2 ANQGSEA. The CDR3 extends over 19 amino acids. In nucleotides, the CDR3 is TGCAGCGTTGAAGATACCGCGACTAGCGGGAGGTTTCCCAACAATGAGCAGTTCTTC. As protein: CSVEDTATSGRFPNNEQFF.

The chain employs TRBV7-9 and TRBJ2-7; D ambiguous. This CDR3 has 12 residues. Trimming took 3 bases from V and 5 from J, leaving 8 bases between them. Per germline, CDR1 SEHNR and CDR2 FQNEAQ (reference sequence). The CDR3 protein is CASSFLNDEQYF. The DNA of the CDR3 is TGTGCCAGCAGCTTTTTGAACGACGAGCAGTACTTC.